The source of this T cell receptor (beta chain) is a study of identical twins. Findings and limits, study-wide: Within monozygotic twins, out-of-frame TCR alpha sharing was underestimated by the models. Carriage of fewer insertions was seen in abundant cord blood beta clonotypes, whereas memory repertoires showed none.

TCRdb used MiXCR to reprocess the 5' RACE reads, holding one entry per CDR3 protein. The sample consists of 430,000 or so distinct CDR3 sequences, roughly 26% of them appearing once. This CDR3 spans 13 amino acids. Germline V gene lookup returns CDR1 DFQATT and CDR2 SNEGSKA (reference sequence). V shed 7 bases and J 3 bases; nucleotides not matched to a gene: 5. In the case of this clonotype: Antigen unknown.

The same data also contributed to another study, on T cells expressing NK-cell markers. That publication notes: Anti-gamma-delta TCR antibody use in several experiments restricted sorting to alpha-beta TCR T cells.

The chain couples TRBV20-1 to TRBJ2-3; 9 positions agree with TRBD1. The specimen was CD4+ T cells sorted from blood. This clonotype originated in a young woman in good health. CDR3 sequence: CSGWDRETDTQYF. The CDR3 DNA reads TGCAGTGGTTGGGACAGGGAGACAGATACGCAGTATTTT.